This T cell receptor beta chain was identified during a study of cytomegalovirus exposure and HLA in healthy donors. Whole-study findings and limits: Reports described diagnosis of cytomegalovirus status by the classifier as highly specific and sensitive. A later analysis, which compared TCR beta chains of equal frequency, found the HLA-associated ones more clonally expanded. In a later analysis, TCR beta V- and J-gene trimming was associated with a missense DCLRE1C variant. Analyses of presence and absence presupposed an approximately uniform sequencing depth across donors.

Germline CDR1 is MNHEY and CDR2 is SMNVEV (reference sequence). The V gene lost 4 bases and the J gene lost 4 bases, with 16 bases spanning the gap. CDR3 length: 15 amino acids. Note on this clone: The antigen is not known.

PCR was performed using 60 Vbeta and 13 Jbeta primers. Some clones are missing from TCRdb's copy, which holds only in-frame ones; the method was immunoSEQ multiplex PCR. The sample yields 150,000 to 200,000 clones, 60% to 80% seen once. The sample was PBMCs. The V and J genes are TRBV27 and TRBJ1-2; D is ambiguous. This TCR came from a young man in good health and CMV-seropositive. CDR3 bases: TGTGCCAGCAGTTCCAATGGCCCCCCGGGCTATGGCTACACCTTC. It encodes CASSSNGPPGYGYTF.